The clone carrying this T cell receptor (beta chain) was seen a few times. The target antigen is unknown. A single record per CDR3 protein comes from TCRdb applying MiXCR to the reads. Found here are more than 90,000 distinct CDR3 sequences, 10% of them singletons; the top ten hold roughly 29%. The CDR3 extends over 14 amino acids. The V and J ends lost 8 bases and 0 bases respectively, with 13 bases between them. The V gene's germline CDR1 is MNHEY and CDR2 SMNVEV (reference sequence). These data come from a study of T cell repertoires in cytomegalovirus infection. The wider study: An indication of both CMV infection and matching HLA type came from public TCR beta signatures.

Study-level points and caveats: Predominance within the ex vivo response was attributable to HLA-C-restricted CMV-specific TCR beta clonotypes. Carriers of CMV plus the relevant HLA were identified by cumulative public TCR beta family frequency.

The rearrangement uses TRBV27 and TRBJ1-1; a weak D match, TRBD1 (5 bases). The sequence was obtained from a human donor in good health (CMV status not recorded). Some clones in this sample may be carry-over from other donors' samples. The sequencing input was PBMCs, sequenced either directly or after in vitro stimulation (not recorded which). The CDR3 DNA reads TGTGCCAGCGGAGATCAGGGCATGAACACTGAAGCTTTCTTT. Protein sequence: CASGDQGMNTEAFF.